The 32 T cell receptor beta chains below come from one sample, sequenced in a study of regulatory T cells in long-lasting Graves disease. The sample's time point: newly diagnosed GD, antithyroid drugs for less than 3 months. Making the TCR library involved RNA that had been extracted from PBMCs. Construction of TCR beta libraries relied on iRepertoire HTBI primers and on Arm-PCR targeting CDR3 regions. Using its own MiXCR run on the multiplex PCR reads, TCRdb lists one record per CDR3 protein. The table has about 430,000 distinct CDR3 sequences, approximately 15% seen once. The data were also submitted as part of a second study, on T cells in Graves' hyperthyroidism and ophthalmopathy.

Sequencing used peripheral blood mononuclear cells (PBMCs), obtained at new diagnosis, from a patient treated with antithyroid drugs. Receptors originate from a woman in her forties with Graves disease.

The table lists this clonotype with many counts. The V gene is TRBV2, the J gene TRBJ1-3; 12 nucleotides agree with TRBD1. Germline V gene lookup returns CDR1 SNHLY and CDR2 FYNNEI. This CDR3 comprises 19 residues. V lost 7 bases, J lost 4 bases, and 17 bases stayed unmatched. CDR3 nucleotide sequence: TGTGCCAGCAAGATGGGAAGTGCGGGACAGGGGGCGCGAGGAAACACCATATATTTT. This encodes CASKMGSAGQGARGNTIYF.

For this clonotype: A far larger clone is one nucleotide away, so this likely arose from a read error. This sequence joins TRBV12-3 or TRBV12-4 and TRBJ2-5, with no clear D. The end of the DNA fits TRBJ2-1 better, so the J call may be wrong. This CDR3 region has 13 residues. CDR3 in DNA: TGTGCCAGCAGTTTCACACCGGGCGGTGAGCAGTTCTTC. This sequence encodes CASSFTPGGEQFF.

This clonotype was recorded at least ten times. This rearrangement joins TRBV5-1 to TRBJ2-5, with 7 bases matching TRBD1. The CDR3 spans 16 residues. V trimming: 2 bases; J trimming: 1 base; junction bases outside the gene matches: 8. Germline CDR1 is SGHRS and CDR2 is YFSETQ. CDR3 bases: TGCGCCAGCAGCTTTAGGGGGCCGATGGTCCAAGAGACCCAGTACTTC. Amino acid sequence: CASSFRGPMVQETQYF.

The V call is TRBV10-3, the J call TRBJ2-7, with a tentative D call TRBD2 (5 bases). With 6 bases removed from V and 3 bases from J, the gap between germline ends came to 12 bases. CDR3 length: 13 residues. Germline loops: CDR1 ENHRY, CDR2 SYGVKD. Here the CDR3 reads CAIRDGIVYEQYF. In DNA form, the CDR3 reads TGTGCCATCAGGGACGGGATAGTCTACGAGCAGTACTTC.

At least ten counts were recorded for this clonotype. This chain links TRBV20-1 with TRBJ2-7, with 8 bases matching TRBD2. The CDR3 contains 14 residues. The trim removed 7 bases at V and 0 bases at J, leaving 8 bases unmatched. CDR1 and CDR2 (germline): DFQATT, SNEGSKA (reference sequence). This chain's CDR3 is CSVNGGLASYEQYF. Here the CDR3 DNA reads TGCAGTGTCAACGGTGGACTAGCCTCCTACGAGCAGTACTTC.

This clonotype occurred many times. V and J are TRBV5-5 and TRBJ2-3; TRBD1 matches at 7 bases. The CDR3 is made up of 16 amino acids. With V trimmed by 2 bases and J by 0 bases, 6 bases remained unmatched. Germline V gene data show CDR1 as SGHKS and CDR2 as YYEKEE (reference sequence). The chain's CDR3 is CASSFVPGQSTDTQYF. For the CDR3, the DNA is TGTGCCAGCAGCTTTGTCCCGGGACAGAGCACAGATACGCAGTATTTT.

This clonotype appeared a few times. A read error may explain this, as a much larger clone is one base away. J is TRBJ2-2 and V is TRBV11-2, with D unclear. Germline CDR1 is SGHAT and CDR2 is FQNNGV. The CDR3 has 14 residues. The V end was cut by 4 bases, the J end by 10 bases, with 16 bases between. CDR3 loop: CASSWNPGGVELFF. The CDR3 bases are TGTGCCAGCAGCTGGAACCCGGGTGGCGTGGAGCTGTTTTTT.

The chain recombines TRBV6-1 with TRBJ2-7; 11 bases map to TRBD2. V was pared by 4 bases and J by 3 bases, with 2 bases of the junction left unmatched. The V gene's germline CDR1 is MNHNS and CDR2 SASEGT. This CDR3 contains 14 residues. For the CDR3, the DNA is TGTGCCAGCAGTGCTAGCGGGGGGTACTACGAGCAGTACTTC. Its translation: CASSASGGYYEQYF.

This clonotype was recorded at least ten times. CDR3 loop: CAISSTGTSGRWGQETQYF. CDR3 sequence (DNA): TGTGCCATCAGTTCTACCGGGACTAGCGGGAGATGGGGGCAAGAGACCCAGTACTTC. The V gene is TRBV10-3, the J gene TRBJ2-5; TRBD2 agrees at 14 bases. This CDR3 region has 19 residues. Germline CDR1 reads ENHRY; CDR2 reads SYGVKD. V shed 5 bases, J shed 2 bases, and the junction held 13 bases outside the gene matches.

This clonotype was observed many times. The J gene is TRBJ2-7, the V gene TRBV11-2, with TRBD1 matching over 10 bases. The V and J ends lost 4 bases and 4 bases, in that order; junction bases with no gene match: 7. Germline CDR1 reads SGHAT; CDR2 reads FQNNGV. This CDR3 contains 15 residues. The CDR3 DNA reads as TGTGCCAGCAGCTCACTCCGGGACAGGGGTTACGAGCAGTACTTC. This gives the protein CASSSLRDRGYEQYF.

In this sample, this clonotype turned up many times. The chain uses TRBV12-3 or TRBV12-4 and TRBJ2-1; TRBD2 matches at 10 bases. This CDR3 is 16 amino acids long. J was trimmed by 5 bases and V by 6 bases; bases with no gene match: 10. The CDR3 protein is CASSRNSGRNNNEQFF. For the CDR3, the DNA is TGTGCCAGCAGCCGAAATAGCGGGAGGAACAACAATGAGCAGTTCTTC.

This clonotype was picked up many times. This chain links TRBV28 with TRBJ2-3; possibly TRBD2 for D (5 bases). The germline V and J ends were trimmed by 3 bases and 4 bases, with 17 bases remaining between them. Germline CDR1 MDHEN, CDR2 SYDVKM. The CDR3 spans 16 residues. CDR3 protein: CASSFAGSDRADTQYF. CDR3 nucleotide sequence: TGTGCCAGCAGTTTTGCGGGCTCGGATAGGGCAGATACGCAGTATTTT. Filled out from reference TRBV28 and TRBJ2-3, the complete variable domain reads DVKVTQSSRYLVKRTGEKVFLECVQDMDHENMFWYRQDPGLGLRLIYFSYDVKMKEKGDIPEGYSVSREKKERFSLILESASTNQTSMYLCASSFAGSDRADTQYFGPGTRLTVL.

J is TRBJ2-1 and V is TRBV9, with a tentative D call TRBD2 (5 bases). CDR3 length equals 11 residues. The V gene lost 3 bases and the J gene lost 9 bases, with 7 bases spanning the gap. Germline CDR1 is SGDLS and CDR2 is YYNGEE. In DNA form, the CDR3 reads TGTGCCAGCAGCGCAGGAGGTGAGCAGTTCTTC. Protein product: CASSAGGEQFF.

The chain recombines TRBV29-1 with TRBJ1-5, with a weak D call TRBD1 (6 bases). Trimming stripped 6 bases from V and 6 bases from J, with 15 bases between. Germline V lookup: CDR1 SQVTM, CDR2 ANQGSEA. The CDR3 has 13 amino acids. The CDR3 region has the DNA TGCAGCGTCCAAGCGGGGGCTCTTCAGCCCCAGCATTTT. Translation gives CSVQAGALQPQHF.

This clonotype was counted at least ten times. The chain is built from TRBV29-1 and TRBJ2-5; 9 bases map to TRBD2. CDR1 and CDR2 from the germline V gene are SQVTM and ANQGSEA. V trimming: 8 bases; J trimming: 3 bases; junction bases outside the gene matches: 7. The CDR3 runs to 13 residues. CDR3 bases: TGCAGCTTCCCGGGACTAGCAGAAGAGACCCAGTACTTC. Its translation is CSFPGLAEETQYF.

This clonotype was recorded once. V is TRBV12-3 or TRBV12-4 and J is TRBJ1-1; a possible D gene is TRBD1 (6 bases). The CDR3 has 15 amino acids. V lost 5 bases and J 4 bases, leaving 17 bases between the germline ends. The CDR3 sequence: CASSGGRSYFTEAFF. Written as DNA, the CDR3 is TGTGCCAGCAGTGGGGGCAGAAGCTACTTCACTGAAGCTTTCTTT.

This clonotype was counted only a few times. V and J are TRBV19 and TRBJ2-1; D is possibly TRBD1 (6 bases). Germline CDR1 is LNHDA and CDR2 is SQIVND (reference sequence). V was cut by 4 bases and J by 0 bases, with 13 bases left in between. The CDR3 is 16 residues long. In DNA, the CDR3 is TGTGCCAGTAGTAATTTACAGGGCCTCTCCTACAATGAGCAGTTCTTC. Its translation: CASSNLQGLSYNEQFF.

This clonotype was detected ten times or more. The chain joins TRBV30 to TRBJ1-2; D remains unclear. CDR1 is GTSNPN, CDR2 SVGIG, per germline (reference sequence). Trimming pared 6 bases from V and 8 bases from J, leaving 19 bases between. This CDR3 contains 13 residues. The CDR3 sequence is CACRFWSLDGYTF. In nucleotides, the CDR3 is TGTGCCTGCCGATTTTGGAGTCTCGACGGCTACACCTTC.

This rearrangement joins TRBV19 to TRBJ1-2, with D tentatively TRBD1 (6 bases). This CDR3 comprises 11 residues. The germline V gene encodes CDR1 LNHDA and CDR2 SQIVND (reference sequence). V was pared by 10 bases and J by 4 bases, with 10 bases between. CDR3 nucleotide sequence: TGTGCCACCGGGGGGGCCTATGGCTACACCTTC. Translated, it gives CATGGAYGYTF.

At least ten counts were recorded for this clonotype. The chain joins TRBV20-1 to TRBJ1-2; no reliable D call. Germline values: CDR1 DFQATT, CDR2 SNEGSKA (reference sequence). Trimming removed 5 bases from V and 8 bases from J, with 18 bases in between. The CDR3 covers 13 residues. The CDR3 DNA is TGCAGTGCTCCGTCGGAGCTTCCAAAAGGCTACACCTTC. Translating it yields CSAPSELPKGYTF.

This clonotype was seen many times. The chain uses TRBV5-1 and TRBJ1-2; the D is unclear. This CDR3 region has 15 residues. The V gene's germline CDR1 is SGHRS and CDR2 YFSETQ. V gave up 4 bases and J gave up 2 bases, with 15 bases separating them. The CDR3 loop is CASSPRRPKNYGYTF. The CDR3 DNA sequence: TGCGCCAGCAGCCCGCGAAGACCCAAGAACTATGGCTACACCTTC. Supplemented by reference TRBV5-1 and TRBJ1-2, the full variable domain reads KAGVTQTPRYLIKTRGQQVTLSCSPISGHRSVSWYQQTPGQGLQFLFEYFSETQRNKGNFPGRFSGRQFSNSRSEMNVSTLELGDSALYLCASSPRRPKNYGYTFGSGTRLTVV.

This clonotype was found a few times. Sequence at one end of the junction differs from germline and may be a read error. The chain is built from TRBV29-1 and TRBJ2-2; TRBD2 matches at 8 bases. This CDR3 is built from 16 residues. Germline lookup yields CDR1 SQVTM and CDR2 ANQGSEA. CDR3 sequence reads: CGVEHTRGGQDGELFF. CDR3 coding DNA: TGCGGCGTTGAGCACACTCGCGGGGGGCAGGACGGGGAGCTGTTTTTT.

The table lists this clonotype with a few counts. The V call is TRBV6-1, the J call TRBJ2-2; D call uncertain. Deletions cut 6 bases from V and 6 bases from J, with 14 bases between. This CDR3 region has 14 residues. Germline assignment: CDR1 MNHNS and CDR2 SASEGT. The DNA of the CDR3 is TGTGCCAGCAGCCCTGGGCCCACACCCGGGGAGCTGTTTTTT. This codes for CASSPGPTPGELFF.

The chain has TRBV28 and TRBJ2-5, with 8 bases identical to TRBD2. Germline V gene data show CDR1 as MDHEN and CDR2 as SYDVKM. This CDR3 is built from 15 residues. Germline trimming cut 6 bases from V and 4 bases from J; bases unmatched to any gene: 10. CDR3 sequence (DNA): TGTGCCAGCAGATCCGCGGGACTAGGAAGAGAGACCCAGTACTTC. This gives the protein CASRSAGLGRETQYF.

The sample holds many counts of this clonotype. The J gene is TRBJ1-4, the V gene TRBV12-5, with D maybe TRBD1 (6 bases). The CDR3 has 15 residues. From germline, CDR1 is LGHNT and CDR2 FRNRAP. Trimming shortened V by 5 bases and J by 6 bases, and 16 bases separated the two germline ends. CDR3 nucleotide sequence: TGTGCTAGTGGTAGCCCCGGGGGGCGCGATGAAAAACTGTTTTTT. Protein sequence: CASGSPGGRDEKLFF.

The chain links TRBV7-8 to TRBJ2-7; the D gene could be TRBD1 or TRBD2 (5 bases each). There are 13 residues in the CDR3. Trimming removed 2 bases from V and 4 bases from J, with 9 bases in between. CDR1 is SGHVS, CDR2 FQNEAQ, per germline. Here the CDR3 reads CASSLFWGYEQYF. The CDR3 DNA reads TGTGCCAGCAGCTTATTTTGGGGGTACGAGCAGTACTTC.

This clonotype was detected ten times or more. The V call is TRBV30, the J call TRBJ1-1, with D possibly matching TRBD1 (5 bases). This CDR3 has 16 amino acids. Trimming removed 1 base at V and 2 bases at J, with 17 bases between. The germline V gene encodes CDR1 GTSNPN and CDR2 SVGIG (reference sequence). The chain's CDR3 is CAWSAPTGGRNTEAFF. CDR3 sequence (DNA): TGTGCCTGGAGTGCCCCAACAGGAGGGCGCAACACTGAAGCTTTCTTT.

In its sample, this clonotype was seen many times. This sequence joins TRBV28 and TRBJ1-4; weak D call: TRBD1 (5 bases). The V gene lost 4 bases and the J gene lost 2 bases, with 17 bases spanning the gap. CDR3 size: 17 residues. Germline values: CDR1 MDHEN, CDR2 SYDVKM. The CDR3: CASSSNPRAPTNEKLFF. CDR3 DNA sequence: TGTGCCAGCAGTTCAAACCCCAGGGCCCCCACTAATGAAAAACTGTTTTTT. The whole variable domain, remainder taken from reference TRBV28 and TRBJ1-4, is DVKVTQSSRYLVKRTGEKVFLECVQDMDHENMFWYRQDPGLGLRLIYFSYDVKMKEKGDIPEGYSVSREKKERFSLILESASTNQTSMYLCASSSNPRAPTNEKLFFGSGTQLSVL.

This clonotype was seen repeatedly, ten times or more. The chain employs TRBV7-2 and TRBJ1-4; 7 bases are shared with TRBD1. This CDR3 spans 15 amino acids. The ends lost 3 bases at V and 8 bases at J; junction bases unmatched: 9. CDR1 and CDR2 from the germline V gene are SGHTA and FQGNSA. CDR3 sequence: CASSFLTGPEEKLFF. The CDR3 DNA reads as TGTGCCAGCAGCTTTTTGACAGGGCCCGAAGAAAAACTGTTTTTT.

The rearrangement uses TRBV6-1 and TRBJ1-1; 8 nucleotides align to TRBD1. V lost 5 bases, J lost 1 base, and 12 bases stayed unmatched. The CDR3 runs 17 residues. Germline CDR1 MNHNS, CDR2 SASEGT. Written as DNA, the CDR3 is TGTGCCAGCAGTCGACCCCGGGACAGGCTAAAGAACACTGAAGCTTTCTTT. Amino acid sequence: CASSRPRDRLKNTEAFF.

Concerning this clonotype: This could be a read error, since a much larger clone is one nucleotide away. The CDR3 protein is CASSPNKLAGRTGERFF. DNA for the CDR3: TGTGCCAGCAGCCCCAACAAACTAGCAGGGCGCACCGGGGAGCGGTTTTTT. This sequence joins TRBV11-3 and TRBJ2-2, with a tentative D call TRBD2 (6 bases). Germline CDR1 reads SGHNT; CDR2 reads YENEEA. This CDR3 is 17 amino acids long.

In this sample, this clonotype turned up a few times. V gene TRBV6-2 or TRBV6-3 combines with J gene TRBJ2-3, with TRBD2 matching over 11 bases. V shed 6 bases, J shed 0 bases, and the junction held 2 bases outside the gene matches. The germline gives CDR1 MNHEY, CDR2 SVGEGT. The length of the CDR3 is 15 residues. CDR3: CASRRLAGSTDTQYF. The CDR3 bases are TGTGCCAGCAGAAGACTAGCGGGAAGCACAGATACGCAGTATTTT.